The sequence of this TCR beta chain was determined in a study of technical replicates of blood from a few donors. Germline CDR1 is SGHTA and CDR2 is FQGNSA. This CDR3 contains 16 residues. V was clipped by 5 bases and J by 0 bases; unmatched bases: 5. Clones were sequenced by immunoSEQ multiplex PCR, and TCRdb holds only the in-frame ones, with some missing. The sample yields some 80,000 clones, about 96% seen once. Sequencing used T cells isolated from PBMCs. The sequence came from a human donor in good health. The chain joins TRBV7-2 to TRBJ2-4; 9 bases map to TRBD2. The CDR3 DNA sequence: TGTGCCAGCAGCCCTAGCGGGATGGGAGCCAAAAACATTCAGTACTTC. Its protein is CASSPSGMGAKNIQYF. The full variable domain, rest sourced from reference TRBV7-2 and TRBJ2-4, is GAGVSQSPSNKVTEKGKDVELRCDPISGHTALYWYRQSLGQGLEFLIYFQGNSAPDKSGLPSDRFSAERTGGSVSTLTIQRTQQEDSAVYLCASSPSGMGAKNIQYFGAGTRLSVL.